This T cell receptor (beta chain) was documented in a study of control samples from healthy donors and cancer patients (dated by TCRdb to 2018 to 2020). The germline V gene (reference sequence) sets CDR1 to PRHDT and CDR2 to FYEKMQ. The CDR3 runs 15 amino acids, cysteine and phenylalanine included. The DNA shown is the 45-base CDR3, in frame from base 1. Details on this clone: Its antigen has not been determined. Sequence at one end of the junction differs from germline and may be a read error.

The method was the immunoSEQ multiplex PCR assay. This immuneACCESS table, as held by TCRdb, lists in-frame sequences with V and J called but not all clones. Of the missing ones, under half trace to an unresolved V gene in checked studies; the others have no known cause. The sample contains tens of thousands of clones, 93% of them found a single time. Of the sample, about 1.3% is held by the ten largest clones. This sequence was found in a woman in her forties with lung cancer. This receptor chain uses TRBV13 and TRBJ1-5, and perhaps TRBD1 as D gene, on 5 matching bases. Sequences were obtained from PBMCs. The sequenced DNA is TGTGCCAGCAGCCTAGGGGCCGAATCCAATCAGCCCCAGCATTTT. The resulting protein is CASSLGAESNQPQHF.